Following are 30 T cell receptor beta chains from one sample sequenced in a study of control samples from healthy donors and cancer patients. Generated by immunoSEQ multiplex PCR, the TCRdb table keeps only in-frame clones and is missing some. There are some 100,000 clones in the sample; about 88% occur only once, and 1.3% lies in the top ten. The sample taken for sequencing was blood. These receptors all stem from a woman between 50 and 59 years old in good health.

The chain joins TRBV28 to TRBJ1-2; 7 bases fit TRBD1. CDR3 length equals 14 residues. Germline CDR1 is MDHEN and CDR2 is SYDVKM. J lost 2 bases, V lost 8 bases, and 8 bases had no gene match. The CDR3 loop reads CASANLGQNYGYTF. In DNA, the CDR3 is TGTGCCAGCGCAAACCTGGGACAGAACTATGGCTACACCTTC.

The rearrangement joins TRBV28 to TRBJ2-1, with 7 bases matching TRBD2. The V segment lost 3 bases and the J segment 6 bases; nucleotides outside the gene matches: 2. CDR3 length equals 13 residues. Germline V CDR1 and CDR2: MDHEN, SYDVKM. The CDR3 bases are TGTGCCAGCAGTTTGGGAGGGTTCAATGAGCAGTTCTTC. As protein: CASSLGGFNEQFF.

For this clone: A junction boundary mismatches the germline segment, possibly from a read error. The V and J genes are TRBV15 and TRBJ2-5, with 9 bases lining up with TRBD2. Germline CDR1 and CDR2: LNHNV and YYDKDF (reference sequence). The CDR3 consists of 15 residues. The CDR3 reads CATSRDAGGSETQYF. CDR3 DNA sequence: TGTGCCACCAGCCGAGATGCGGGAGGGTCAGAGACCCAGTACTTC.

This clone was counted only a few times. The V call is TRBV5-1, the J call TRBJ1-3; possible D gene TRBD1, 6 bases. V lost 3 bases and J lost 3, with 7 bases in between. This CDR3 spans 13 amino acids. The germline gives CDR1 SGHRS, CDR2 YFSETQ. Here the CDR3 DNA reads TGCGCCAGCAGCTCGACAGGTGGAAACACCATATATTTT. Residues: CASSSTGGNTIYF.

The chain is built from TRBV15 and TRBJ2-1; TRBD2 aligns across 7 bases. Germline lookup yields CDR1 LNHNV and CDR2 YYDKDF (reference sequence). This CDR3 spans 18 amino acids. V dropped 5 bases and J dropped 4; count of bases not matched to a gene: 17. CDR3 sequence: CATSLDGGGVYRYNEQFF. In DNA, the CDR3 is TGTGCCACCAGCCTCGATGGCGGGGGTGTATATCGTTACAATGAGCAGTTCTTC.

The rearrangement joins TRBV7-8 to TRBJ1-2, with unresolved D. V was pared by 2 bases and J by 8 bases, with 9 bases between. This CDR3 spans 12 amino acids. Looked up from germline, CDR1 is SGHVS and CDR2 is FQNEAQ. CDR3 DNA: TGTGCCAGCAGCTTAATTGGTCAAGGCTACACCTTC. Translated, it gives CASSLIGQGYTF.

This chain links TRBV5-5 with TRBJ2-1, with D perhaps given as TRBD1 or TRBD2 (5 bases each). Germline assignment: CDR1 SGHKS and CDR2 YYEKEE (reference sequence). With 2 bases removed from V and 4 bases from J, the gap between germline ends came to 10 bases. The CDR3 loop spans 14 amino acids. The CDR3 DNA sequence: TGTGCCAGCAGCTTCCCCGGGGCGTACAATGAGCAGTTCTTC. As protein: CASSFPGAYNEQFF.

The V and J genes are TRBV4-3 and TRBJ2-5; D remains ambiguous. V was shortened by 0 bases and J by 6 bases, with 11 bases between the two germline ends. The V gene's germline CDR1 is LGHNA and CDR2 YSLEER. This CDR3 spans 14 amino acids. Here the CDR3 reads CASSQDLTRKTQYF. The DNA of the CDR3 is TGCGCCAGCAGCCAAGATCTCACGCGGAAGACCCAGTACTTC.

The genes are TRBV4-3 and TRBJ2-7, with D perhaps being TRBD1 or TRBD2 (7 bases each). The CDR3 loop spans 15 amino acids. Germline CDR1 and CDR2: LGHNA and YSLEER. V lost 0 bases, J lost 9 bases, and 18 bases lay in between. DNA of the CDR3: TGCGCCAGCAGCCAAGATGCGGGGAGGGGGCAGCGGCAGTACTTC. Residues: CASSQDAGRGQRQYF.

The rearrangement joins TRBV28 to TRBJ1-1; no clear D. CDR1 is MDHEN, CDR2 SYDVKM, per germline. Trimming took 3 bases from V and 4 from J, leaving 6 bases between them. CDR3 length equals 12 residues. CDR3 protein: CASSFGRTEAFF. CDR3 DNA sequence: TGTGCCAGCAGTTTTGGTCGCACTGAAGCTTTCTTT.

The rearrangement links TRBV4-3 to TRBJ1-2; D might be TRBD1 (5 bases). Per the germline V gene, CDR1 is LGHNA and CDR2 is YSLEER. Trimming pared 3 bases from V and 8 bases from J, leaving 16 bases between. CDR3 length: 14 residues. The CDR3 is CASSQATGVGGYTF. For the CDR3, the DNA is TGCGCCAGCAGCCAGGCAACGGGGGTAGGGGGCTACACCTTC.

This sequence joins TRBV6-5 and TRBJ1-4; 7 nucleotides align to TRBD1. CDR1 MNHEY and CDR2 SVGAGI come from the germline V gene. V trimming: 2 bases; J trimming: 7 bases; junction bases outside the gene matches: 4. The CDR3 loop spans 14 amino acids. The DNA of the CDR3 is TGTGCCAGCAGTTACAAGGGGGCGGGTGAAAAACTGTTTTTT. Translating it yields CASSYKGAGEKLFF.

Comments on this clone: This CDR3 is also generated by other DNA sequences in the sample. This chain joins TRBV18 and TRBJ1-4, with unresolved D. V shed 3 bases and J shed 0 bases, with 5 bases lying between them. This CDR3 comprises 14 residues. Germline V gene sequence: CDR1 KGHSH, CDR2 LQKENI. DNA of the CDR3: TGTGCCAGCTCACCCGGAACAACTAATGAAAAACTGTTTTTT. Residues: CASSPGTTNEKLFF.

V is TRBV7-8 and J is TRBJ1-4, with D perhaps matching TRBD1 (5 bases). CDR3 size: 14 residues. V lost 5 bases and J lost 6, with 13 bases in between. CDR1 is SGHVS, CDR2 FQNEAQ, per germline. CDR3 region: CASSPRTRDEKLFF. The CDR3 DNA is TGTGCCAGCAGCCCCCGGACAAGGGATGAAAAACTGTTTTTT.

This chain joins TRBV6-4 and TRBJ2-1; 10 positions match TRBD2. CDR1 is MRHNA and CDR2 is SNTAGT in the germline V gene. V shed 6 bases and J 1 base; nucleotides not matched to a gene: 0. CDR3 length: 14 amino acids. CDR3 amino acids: CASRAGGSYNEQFF. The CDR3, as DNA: TGTGCCAGCAGAGCGGGGGGGTCCTACAATGAGCAGTTCTTC.

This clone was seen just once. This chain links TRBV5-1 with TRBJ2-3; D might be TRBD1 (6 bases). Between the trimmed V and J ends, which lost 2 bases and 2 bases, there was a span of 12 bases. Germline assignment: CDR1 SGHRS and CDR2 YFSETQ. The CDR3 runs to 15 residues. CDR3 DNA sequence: TGCGCCAGCAGCTTTACAGGGCCCTCCACAGATACGCAGTATTTT. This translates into CASSFTGPSTDTQYF.

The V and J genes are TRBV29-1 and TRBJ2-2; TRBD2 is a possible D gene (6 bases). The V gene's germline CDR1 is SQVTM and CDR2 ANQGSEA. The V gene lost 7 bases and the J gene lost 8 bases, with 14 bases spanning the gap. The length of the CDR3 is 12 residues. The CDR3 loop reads CSGWGDAGELFF. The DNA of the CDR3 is TGCAGCGGATGGGGGGACGCGGGGGAGCTGTTTTTT.

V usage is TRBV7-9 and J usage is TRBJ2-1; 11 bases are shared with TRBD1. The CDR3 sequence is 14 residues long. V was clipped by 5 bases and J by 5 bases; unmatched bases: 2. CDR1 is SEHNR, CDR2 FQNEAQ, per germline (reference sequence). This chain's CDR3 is CASSRDRGDNEQFF. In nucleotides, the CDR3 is TGTGCCAGCAGCCGGGACAGGGGGGACAATGAGCAGTTCTTC.

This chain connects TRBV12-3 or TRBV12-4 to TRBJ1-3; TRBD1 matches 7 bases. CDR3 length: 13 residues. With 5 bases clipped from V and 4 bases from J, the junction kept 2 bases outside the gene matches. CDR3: CASSLDRGNTIYF. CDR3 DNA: TGTGCCAGCAGTCTGGACAGGGGAAACACCATATATTTT.

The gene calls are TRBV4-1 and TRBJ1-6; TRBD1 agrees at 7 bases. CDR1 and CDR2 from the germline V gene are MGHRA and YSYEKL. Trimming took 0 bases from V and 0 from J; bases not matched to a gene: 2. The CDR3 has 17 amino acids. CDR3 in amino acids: CASSQDSGGSYNSPLHF. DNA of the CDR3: TGCGCCAGCAGCCAAGATTCAGGGGGCTCCTATAATTCACCCCTCCACTTT.

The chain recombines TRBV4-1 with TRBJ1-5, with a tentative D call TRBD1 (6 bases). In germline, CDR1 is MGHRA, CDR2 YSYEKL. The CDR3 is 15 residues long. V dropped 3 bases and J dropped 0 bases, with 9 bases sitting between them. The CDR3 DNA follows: TGCGCCAGCAGCCAGGGAGGGGGTAGCAATCAGCCCCAGCATTTT. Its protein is CASSQGGGSNQPQHF.

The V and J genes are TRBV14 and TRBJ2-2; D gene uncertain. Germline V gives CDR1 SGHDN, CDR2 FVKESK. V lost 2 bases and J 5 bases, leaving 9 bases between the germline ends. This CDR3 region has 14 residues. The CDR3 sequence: CASSQPIGTGELFF. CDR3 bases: TGTGCCAGCAGCCAACCCATCGGGACCGGGGAGCTGTTTTTT.

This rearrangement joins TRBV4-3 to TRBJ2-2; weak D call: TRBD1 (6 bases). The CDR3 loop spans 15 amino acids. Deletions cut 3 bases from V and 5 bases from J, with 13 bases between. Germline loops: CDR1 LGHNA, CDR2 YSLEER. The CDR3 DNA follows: TGCGCCAGCAGCCAGCAGACAGGTTCGACCGGGGAGCTGTTTTTT. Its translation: CASSQQTGSTGELFF.

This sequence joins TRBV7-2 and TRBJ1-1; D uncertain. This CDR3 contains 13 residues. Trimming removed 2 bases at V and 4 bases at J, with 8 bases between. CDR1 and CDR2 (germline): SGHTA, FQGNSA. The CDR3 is CASSLLSSTEAFF. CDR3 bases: TGTGCCAGCAGCTTATTATCCAGCACTGAAGCTTTCTTT. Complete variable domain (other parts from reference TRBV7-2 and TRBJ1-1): GAGVSQSPSNKVTEKGKDVELRCDPISGHTALYWYRQSLGQGLEFLIYFQGNSAPDKSGLPSDRFSAERTGGSVSTLTIQRTQQEDSAVYLCASSLLSSTEAFFGQGTRLTVV.

The CDR3: CAWNPRESGNTIYF. The CDR3 coding sequence is TGTGCCTGGAACCCCCGGGAATCTGGAAACACCATATATTTT. V is TRBV30 and J is TRBJ1-3; D call uncertain. In germline, CDR1 is GTSNPN, CDR2 SVGIG (reference sequence). V was cut by 4 bases and J by 1 base, with 11 bases left in between. This CDR3 spans 14 amino acids.

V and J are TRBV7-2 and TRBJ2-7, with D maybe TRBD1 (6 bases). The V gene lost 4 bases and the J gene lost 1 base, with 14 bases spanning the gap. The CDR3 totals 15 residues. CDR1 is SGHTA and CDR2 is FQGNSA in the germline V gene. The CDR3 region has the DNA TGTGCCAGCAGCTCGACGACAGGAGTTTCCTACGAGCAGTACTTC. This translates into CASSSTTGVSYEQYF.

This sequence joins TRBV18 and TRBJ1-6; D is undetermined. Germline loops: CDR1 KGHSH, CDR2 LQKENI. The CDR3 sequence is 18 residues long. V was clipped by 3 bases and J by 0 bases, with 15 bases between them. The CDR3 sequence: CASSPSRVPSSYNSPLHF. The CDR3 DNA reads TGTGCCAGCTCACCTTCTCGGGTCCCAAGCTCCTATAATTCACCCCTCCACTTT. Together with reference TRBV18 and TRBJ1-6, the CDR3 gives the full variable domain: NAGVMQNPRHLVRRRGQEARLRCSPMKGHSHVYWYRQLPEEGLKFMVYLQKENIIDESGMPKERFSAEFPKEGPSILRIQQVVRGDSAAYFCASSPSRVPSSYNSPLHFGNGTRLTVT.

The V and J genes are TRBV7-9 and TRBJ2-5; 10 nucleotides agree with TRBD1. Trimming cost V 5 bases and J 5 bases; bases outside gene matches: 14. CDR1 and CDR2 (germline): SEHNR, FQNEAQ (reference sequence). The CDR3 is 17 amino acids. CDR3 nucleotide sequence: TGTGCCAGCAGCCCTGTCCCGGGACAGGGGTTGGGGGAGACCCAGTACTTC. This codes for CASSPVPGQGLGETQYF.

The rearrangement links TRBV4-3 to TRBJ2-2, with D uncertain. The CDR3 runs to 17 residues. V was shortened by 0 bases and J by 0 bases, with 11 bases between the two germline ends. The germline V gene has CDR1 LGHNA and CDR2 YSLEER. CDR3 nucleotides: TGCGCCAGCAGCCAAGATCCCCACCTCGCGAACACCGGGGAGCTGTTTTTT. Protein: CASSQDPHLANTGELFF.

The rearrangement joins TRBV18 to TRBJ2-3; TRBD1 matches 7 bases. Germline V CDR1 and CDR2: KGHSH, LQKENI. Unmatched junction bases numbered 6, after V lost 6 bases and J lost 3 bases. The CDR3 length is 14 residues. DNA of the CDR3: TGTGCCAGCTCCGGGACAGAACGGACAGATACGCAGTATTTT. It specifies CASSGTERTDTQYF.